This TCR beta chain derives from a study of blood T cell repertoires in COVID-19. Study as a whole: Acute and convalescent COVID-19 samples came from the United States, Italy and Spain.

Authors' data handling: Amplifying reference gene primers gave estimates of nucleated cell counts. Sequenced by immunoSEQ multiplex PCR; TCRdb stores in-frame clones only, minus some. V and J calls and clone size are those listed in that table; D and trimming were worked out from the DNA. In the table there are about 250,000 clones, approximately 83% of which are singletons. The CDR3 contains 14 residues. Trimming removed 2 bases from V and 6 bases from J, with 13 bases in between. The V gene's germline CDR1 is SGHNT and CDR2 YYREEE (reference sequence). Participant ages covered 18 to 89 years across approximately 25 US areas. Clinical history reported by participants formed the basis on which cohorts were assigned.

Sequencing input: PBMCs or T cells enriched from blood (not recorded which). The V call is TRBV5-4, the J call TRBJ2-3; no clear D. This clonotype originated in a woman aged 25 to 39 who had recovered from COVID-19. CDR3 in DNA: TGTGCCAGCAGCTTAGGAGAGATGAGGGATACGCAGTATTTT. Its translation: CASSLGEMRDTQYF.